This is a list of T cell receptor beta chains from one sample in a study of response to subunit inactivated influenza vaccine. TCRdb analysed the RT-PCR reads with MiXCR anew, one entry per CDR3 protein. Here the sample spans about 520,000 distinct CDR3 sequences, approximately 7.8% being singletons. The source material was PBMCs from blood, sampled roughly 24 months after vaccination. These receptors were taken from a man between 50 and 69 years old who received an inactivated influenza vaccine. Each CDR3 is given without its conserved first and last residue.

cdr3_length: 15
j_call: TRBJ2-7
v_call: TRBV2
cdr3_aa: ASSEVMGLAGTQEQY

cdr3_length: 12
j_call: TRBJ1-1
v_call: TRBV20-1
cdr3_aa: SARDPVMNTEAF

cdr3_length: 12
j_call: TRBJ2-7
v_call: TRBV13
cdr3_aa: ASSHRDRVYEQY

cdr3_length: 15
j_call: TRBJ2-1
v_call: TRBV5-1
cdr3_aa: ASSLLLGDVSYNEQF

cdr3_length: 13
j_call: TRBJ2-7
v_call: TRBV6-2/TRBV6-3
cdr3_aa: ASSYSLAVNYEQY

cdr3_length: 14
j_call: TRBJ2-5
v_call: TRBV4-3
cdr3_aa: ASSQGWEGPGETQY

cdr3_length: 14
j_call: TRBJ2-1
v_call: TRBV20-1
cdr3_aa: SARISTGGAYNEQF

cdr3_length: 12
j_call: TRBJ2-7
v_call: TRBV7-9
cdr3_aa: ASSPGQGLHEQY

cdr3_length: 14
j_call: TRBJ2-7
v_call: TRBV4-1
cdr3_aa: ASSHDGTGAVYEQY

cdr3_length: 12
j_call: TRBJ1-5
v_call: TRBV7-9
cdr3_aa: ASSIGPRDQPQH

cdr3_length: 12
j_call: TRBJ2-2
v_call: TRBV15
cdr3_aa: ATSADRVAGELF

cdr3_length: 17
j_call: TRBJ2-2
v_call: TRBV11-2
cdr3_aa: ASKKDDLVLAGDTGELF

cdr3_length: 11
j_call: TRBJ2-5
v_call: TRBV20-1
cdr3_aa: SATSGVQETQY

cdr3_length: 17
j_call: TRBJ1-5
v_call: TRBV11-2
cdr3_aa: ASSYEGQGTLRSNQPQH

cdr3_length: 16
j_call: TRBJ1-5
v_call: TRBV12-3/TRBV12-4
cdr3_aa: ASSLSGREGYSNQPQH

cdr3_length: 14
j_call: TRBJ2-7
v_call: TRBV7-6
cdr3_aa: ASSLAPGGVVHEQY

cdr3_length: 14
j_call: TRBJ2-6
v_call: TRBV4-2
cdr3_aa: ASSQDTGAGANVLT

cdr3_length: 12
j_call: TRBJ2-7
v_call: TRBV18
cdr3_aa: ASSDGQGMAEQY

cdr3_length: 11
j_call: TRBJ2-3
v_call: TRBV12-3/TRBV12-4
cdr3_aa: ASSLLDTDTQY

cdr3_length: 11
j_call: TRBJ2-1
v_call: TRBV5-1
cdr3_aa: ASSWRSVNEQF

cdr3_length: 15
j_call: TRBJ2-2
v_call: TRBV7-6
cdr3_aa: ASSLGRMVLNTGELF

cdr3_length: 11
j_call: TRBJ2-1
v_call: TRBV20-1
cdr3_aa: SALRGQGRIQF

cdr3_length: 17
j_call: TRBJ2-5
v_call: TRBV6-4
cdr3_aa: ASSDLTGTGGRVEETQY

cdr3_length: 11
j_call: TRBJ1-1
v_call: TRBV2
cdr3_aa: ASGGTGVTEAF

cdr3_length: 13
j_call: TRBJ2-7
v_call: TRBV10-3
cdr3_aa: AISESTSVNYEQY

cdr3_length: 11
j_call: TRBJ2-7
v_call: TRBV7-9
cdr3_aa: ASSLGTAFEQY

cdr3_length: 10
j_call: TRBJ2-3
v_call: TRBV20-1
cdr3_aa: SARALGDTQY